One sample yielded the 13 T cell receptor beta chains listed below, sequenced in a study of cytomegalovirus exposure and HLA in healthy donors. The table came from immunoSEQ multiplex PCR; TCRdb's copy has only in-frame clones and leaves some out. There are 100,000 to 150,000 clones in the sample; just under 90% occur only once, and about 3.5% lies in the top ten. Sequencing was done on a sample of PBMCs. The receptors derive from a man under 40 in good health and CMV-seronegative.

The chain links TRBV28 to TRBJ1-2; 12 bases match TRBD1. Germline CDR1 MDHEN, CDR2 SYDVKM. The CDR3 contains 18 residues. J lost 4 bases, V lost 5 bases, and 14 bases had no gene match. The CDR3 sequence: CASSTPGGDRGHIYGYTF. CDR3 nucleotides: TGTGCCAGCAGTACCCCCGGGGGGGACAGGGGGCATATCTATGGCTACACCTTC.

This clone was seen once. The chain employs TRBV28 and TRBJ2-6; 7 bases are shared with TRBD1. J lost 1 base, V lost 5 bases, and 8 bases had no gene match. There are 17 residues in the CDR3. Germline V CDR1 and CDR2: MDHEN, SYDVKM. CDR3 nucleotides: TGTGCCAGCAGTCCCCTACAGGGGCTGTCTGGGGCCAACGTCCTGACTTTC. It yields the protein CASSPLQGLSGANVLTF.

In this sample, this clone turned up a few times. The gene calls are TRBV5-1 and TRBJ2-6; a possible D gene is TRBD2 (6 bases). The CDR3 totals 18 residues. Germline assignment: CDR1 SGHRS and CDR2 YFSETQ. The germline V and J ends were trimmed by 4 bases and 3 bases, with 20 bases remaining between them. The DNA of the CDR3 is TGCGCCAGCAGCGCGGGACGTTTCCTTATGGATGGGGCCAACGTCCTGACTTTC. Translated, it gives CASSAGRFLMDGANVLTF.

The chain joins TRBV14 to TRBJ1-1; no firm D call. V shed 5 bases and J shed 3 bases, with 16 bases lying between them. CDR3 length equals 15 residues. Germline loops: CDR1 SGHDN, CDR2 FVKESK. In DNA form, the CDR3 reads TGTGCCAGCAGCAGCCGGGAGGGTCTCGACACTGAAGCTTTCTTT. The encoded protein is CASSSREGLDTEAFF. The full variable domain, completed using reference TRBV14 and TRBJ1-1, is EAGVTQFPSHSVIEKGQTVTLRCDPISGHDNLYWYRRVMGKEIKFLLHFVKESKQDESGMPNNRFLAERTGGTYSTLKVQPAELEDSGVYFCASSSREGLDTEAFFGQGTRLTVV.

The chain has TRBV5-4 and TRBJ2-7; weak D call: TRBD1 (6 bases). V lost 4 bases and J 3 bases, leaving 14 bases between the germline ends. Germline V gene sequence: CDR1 SGHNT, CDR2 YYREEE (reference sequence). The CDR3 extends over 14 amino acids. For the CDR3, the DNA is TGTGCCAGCAGCACGACAGGTCGCCGCTACGAGCAGTACTTC. Translation: CASSTTGRRYEQYF.

The rearrangement links TRBV5-1 to TRBJ2-5; 9 nucleotides line up with TRBD2. This CDR3 comprises 16 residues. Germline loops: CDR1 SGHRS, CDR2 YFSETQ. After removal of 2 bases from V and 4 bases from J, the junction contained 9 bases not matched to a gene. Written as DNA, the CDR3 is TGCGCCAGCAGCTTTTTGCGGGGGGGCCTGCGAGAGACCCAGTACTTC. It encodes CASSFLRGGLRETQYF.

Only a few counts were recorded for this clone. The chain combines TRBV21-1 with TRBJ1-5. TRBV21-1 is annotated as a pseudogene. The CDR3 is 16 residues long. The CDR3: CASSEGGQRRDQPQHF. Written as DNA, the CDR3 is TGTGCCAGCAGCGAGGGGGGGCAGAGGAGGGATCAGCCCCAGCATTTT.

This clone appeared a single time. The V gene is TRBV6-1, the J gene TRBJ1-4; D gene uncertain. V was cut by 6 bases and J by 6 bases, with 11 bases left in between. Germline CDR1 and CDR2: MNHNS and SASEGT. This CDR3 has 13 amino acids. The CDR3 spells CASRSLLDEKLFF. In DNA, the CDR3 is TGTGCCAGCAGGAGCCTCTTGGATGAAAAACTGTTTTTT.

The chain has TRBV7-9 and TRBJ2-2; the D gene is possibly TRBD1 (5 bases). CDR1 and CDR2 from the germline V gene are SEHNR and FQNEAQ (reference sequence). Trimming stripped 4 bases from V and 4 bases from J, with 22 bases between. This CDR3 contains 18 residues. Here the CDR3 DNA reads TGTGCCAGCAGCTCCCTATACCAGGGTGGGGCGACCACCGGGGAGCTGTTTTTT. Translation gives CASSSLYQGGATTGELFF. The full variable domain, completed using reference TRBV7-9 and TRBJ2-2, is DTGVSQNPRHKITKRGQNVTFRCDPISEHNRLYWYRQTLGQGPEFLTYFQNEAQLEKSRLLSDRFSAERPKGSFSTLEIQRTEQGDSAMYLCASSSLYQGGATTGELFFGEGSRLTVL.

This rearrangement joins TRBV5-1 to TRBJ1-1; possibly TRBD1 for D (6 bases). Trimming left V 4 bases short and J 3 bases short, with 16 bases between. CDR1 and CDR2 (germline): SGHRS, YFSETQ. This CDR3 has 15 amino acids. DNA for the CDR3: TGCGCCAGCAGCGAGACAGGTTTGGGGGACACTGAAGCTTTCTTT. Translating gives CASSETGLGDTEAFF.

The chain links TRBV19 to TRBJ2-1; D perhaps matches TRBD2 (5 bases). The CDR3 consists of 17 residues. V was shortened by 1 base and J by 2 bases, with 15 bases between the two germline ends. Germline assignment: CDR1 LNHDA and CDR2 SQIVND (reference sequence). CDR3 DNA: TGTGCCAGTAGTATAGGGTATAGCGTCCCCACCTACAATGAGCAGTTCTTC. Translating gives CASSIGYSVPTYNEQFF.

This rearrangement joins TRBV7-9 to TRBJ2-3; 8 bases agree with TRBD2. Germline V lookup: CDR1 SEHNR, CDR2 FQNEAQ (reference sequence). CDR3 size: 16 residues. Trimming removed 7 bases from V and 6 bases from J; junction bases left unmatched: 15. The CDR3 protein is CASTPDLSGGGDTQYF. In DNA form, the CDR3 reads TGTGCCAGCACCCCCGACTTGAGCGGGGGCGGGGATACGCAGTATTTT.

The chain joins TRBV6-1 to TRBJ2-1; 8 positions agree with TRBD2. Trimming removed 8 bases from V and 9 bases from J; junction bases left unmatched: 12. CDR1 and CDR2 from the germline V gene are MNHNS and SASEGT. This CDR3 is built from 14 residues. The CDR3: CASSRVLREGEQFF. CDR3 bases: TGTGCCAGCTCTAGGGTCCTACGGGAGGGTGAGCAGTTCTTC.